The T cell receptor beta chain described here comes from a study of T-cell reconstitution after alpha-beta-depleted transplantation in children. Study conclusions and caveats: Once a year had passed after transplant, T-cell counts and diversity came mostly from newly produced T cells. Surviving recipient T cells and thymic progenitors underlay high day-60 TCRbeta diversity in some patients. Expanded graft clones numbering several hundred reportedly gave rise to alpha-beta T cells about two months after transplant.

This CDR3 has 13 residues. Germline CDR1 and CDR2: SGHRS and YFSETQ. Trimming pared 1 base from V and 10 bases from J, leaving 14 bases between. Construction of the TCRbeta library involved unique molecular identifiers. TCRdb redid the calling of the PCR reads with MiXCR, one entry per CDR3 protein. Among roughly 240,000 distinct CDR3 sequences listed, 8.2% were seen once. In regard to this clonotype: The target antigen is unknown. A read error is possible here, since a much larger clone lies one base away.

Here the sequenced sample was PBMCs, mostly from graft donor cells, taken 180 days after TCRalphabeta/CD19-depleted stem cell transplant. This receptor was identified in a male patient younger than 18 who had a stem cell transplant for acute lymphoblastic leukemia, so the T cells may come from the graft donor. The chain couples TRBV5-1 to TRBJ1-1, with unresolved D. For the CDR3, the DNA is TGCGCCAGCAGCTTGTACCTTATGGGTGGAGCTTTCTTT. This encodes CASSLYLMGGAFF.